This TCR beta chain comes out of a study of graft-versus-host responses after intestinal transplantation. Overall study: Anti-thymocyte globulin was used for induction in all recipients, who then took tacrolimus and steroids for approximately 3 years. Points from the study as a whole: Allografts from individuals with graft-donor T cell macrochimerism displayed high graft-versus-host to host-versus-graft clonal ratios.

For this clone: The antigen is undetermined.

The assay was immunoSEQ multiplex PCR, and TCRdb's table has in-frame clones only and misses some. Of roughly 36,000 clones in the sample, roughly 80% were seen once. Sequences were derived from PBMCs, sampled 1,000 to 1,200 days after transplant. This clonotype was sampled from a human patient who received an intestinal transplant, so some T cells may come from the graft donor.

The CDR3 sequence is CAISSDRANTGELFF. CDR3 coding DNA: TGTGCCATCAGTTCTGACAGGGCAAACACCGGGGAGCTGTTTTTT. The V gene is TRBV10-3, the J gene TRBJ2-2; 7 bases line up with TRBD1. The CDR3 runs 15 residues. V trimming: 5 bases; J trimming: 2 bases; junction bases outside the gene matches: 5. Germline CDR1 ENHRY, CDR2 SYGVKD.